This T cell receptor beta chain was retrieved from a study of blood T cell repertoires in COVID-19. Generated by immunoSEQ multiplex PCR, the TCRdb table keeps only in-frame clones and is missing some. The sample lists 85,000 to 90,000 clones; around 87% were seen once. J gave up 5 bases and V 9 bases, and 15 bases lay outside the gene matches. The CDR3 has 15 amino acids. Germline V gene sequence: CDR1 MDHEN, CDR2 SYDVKM. The sequence came from a human donor in a cohort sampled during active COVID-19. This chain uses TRBV28 with TRBJ2-5, with TRBD2 matching over 7 bases. The sequencing input was peripheral blood. The CDR3 coding sequence is TGTGCCAGTTCCCAAGGCCTGACTAGCATGGAGACCCAGTACTTC. It yields the protein CASSQGLTSMETQYF. Full variable domain (missing parts from reference TRBV28 and TRBJ2-5): DVKVTQSSRYLVKRTGEKVFLECVQDMDHENMFWYRQDPGLGLRLIYFSYDVKMKEKGDIPEGYSVSREKKERFSLILESASTNQTSMYLCASSQGLTSMETQYFGPGTRLLVL.